These 29 T cell receptor beta chains were all obtained from the same sample, sequenced in a study of blood T cells in healthy people across ages. For the second PCR, which ran for about 7 to 11 cycles, a sample-barcoded 5' primer and a J-beta primer mix were used. TCRdb reprocessed the 5' RACE reads with MiXCR, giving one entry per CDR3 protein. The sample carries 700,000 to 900,000 distinct CDR3 sequences, under 30% recorded once. These same data were also listed under a study on T cells of mothers and their children.

Material for sequencing was blood. These receptors were taken from a boy younger than 18 in good health.

This clonotype was recorded a few times. The chain joins TRBV20-1 to TRBJ1-1; D is uncertain. V was trimmed by 3 bases and J by 0 bases, leaving 11 bases between them. Germline V CDR1 and CDR2: DFQATT, SNEGSKA (reference sequence). The CDR3 length is 14 residues. DNA of the CDR3: TGCAGTGCTAGTGAGGGTTCCCTGAACACTGAAGCTTTCTTT. The encoded protein is CSASEGSLNTEAFF.

The V and J genes are TRBV7-3 and TRBJ2-3, with TRBD2 as a possible D gene (6 bases). The V end was cut by 2 bases, the J end by 0 bases, with 18 bases between. CDR3 length: 18 amino acids. Germline V gives CDR1 SGHTA, CDR2 FQGTGA. DNA for the CDR3: TGTGCCAGCAGCTTATATTGGCGGGGAAAAACTAGCACAGATACGCAGTATTTT. Amino acids: CASSLYWRGKTSTDTQYF.

This chain joins TRBV4-1 and TRBJ1-1; unclear D gene. The CDR3 contains 15 residues. The ends were cut back, 1 base at V and 0 bases at J, with 9 bases in the middle. Germline loops: CDR1 MGHRA, CDR2 YSYEKL. CDR3: CASSQAPGMNTEAFF. The CDR3, as DNA: TGCGCCAGCAGCCAAGCCCCAGGAATGAACACTGAAGCTTTCTTT.

The chain joins TRBV18 to TRBJ1-1, with D possibly being TRBD1 (6 bases). Trimming removed 2 bases at V and 0 bases at J, with 13 bases between. CDR3 length equals 16 residues. CDR1 and CDR2 from the germline V gene are KGHSH and LQKENI. CDR3 coding DNA: TGTGCCAGCTCACCAAATACAGGGCCCCTGAACACTGAAGCTTTCTTT. Translating gives CASSPNTGPLNTEAFF.

V gene TRBV6-5 combines with J gene TRBJ1-4, with D hard to call. The CDR3 sequence is 14 residues long. Trimming took 2 bases from V and 4 from J, leaving 8 bases between them. Germline-derived CDR1 and CDR2 are MNHEY and SVGAGI. In DNA, the CDR3 is TGTGCCAGCAGTTACGATTACAATAATGAAAAACTGTTTTTT. Amino acids: CASSYDYNNEKLFF.

The CDR3 coding sequence is TGTGCCAGCAGTTATTCGAGAGGGCGGGGAGATACGCAGTATTTT. Its translation is CASSYSRGRGDTQYF. V and J are TRBV6-6 and TRBJ2-3; TRBD2 is a possible D gene (6 bases). Germline lookup yields CDR1 MNHNY and CDR2 SVGAGI (reference sequence). Deletions cut 3 bases from V and 5 bases from J, with 15 bases between. The CDR3 has 15 residues.

This clonotype was seen more than once but under ten times. The J gene is TRBJ2-1, the V gene TRBV9; D is undetermined. The V gene lost 1 base and the J gene lost 4 bases, with 6 bases spanning the gap. The CDR3 has 13 residues. Germline-derived CDR1 and CDR2 are SGDLS and YYNGEE. The CDR3 loop reads CASSVQSYNEQFF. The CDR3 DNA sequence: TGTGCCAGCAGCGTACAGTCTTACAATGAGCAGTTCTTC.

This clonotype was detected a few times. V usage is TRBV20-1 and J usage is TRBJ2-1, with D maybe TRBD2 (6 bases). CDR1 and CDR2 from the germline V gene are DFQATT and SNEGSKA (reference sequence). V was shortened by 0 bases and J by 4 bases, with 10 bases between the two germline ends. The CDR3 covers 14 residues. For the CDR3, the DNA is TGCAGTGCTAGAGATTGGCGGGAATACAATGAGCAGTTCTTC. It translates to CSARDWREYNEQFF.

The chain recombines TRBV24-1 with TRBJ1-1, with D unresolved. Trimming took 9 bases from V and 2 from J, leaving 18 bases between them. The CDR3 totals 15 residues. Germline V gene data show CDR1 as KGHDR and CDR2 as SFDVKD. CDR3 DNA sequence: TGTGCCACCCACGGCTCAAGGAGGGATAACACTGAAGCTTTCTTT. Protein sequence: CATHGSRRDNTEAFF.

J is TRBJ2-1 and V is TRBV12-3 or TRBV12-4; 10 nucleotides match TRBD2. This CDR3 spans 14 amino acids. J gave up 7 bases and V 6 bases, and 6 bases lay outside the gene matches. CDR3 region: CASSSSGSQNEQFF. For the CDR3, the DNA is TGTGCCAGCAGCTCTAGCGGGAGTCAGAATGAGCAGTTCTTC.

This clonotype came up many times. The J gene is TRBJ2-6, the V gene TRBV28; 7 bases are a match to TRBD1. The CDR3 is 14 amino acids. V was pared by 7 bases and J by 4 bases, with 4 bases of the junction left unmatched. CDR1 is MDHEN and CDR2 is SYDVKM in the germline V gene. This CDR3 reads CASTRGMGANVLTF. CDR3 nucleotides: TGTGCCAGCACCAGGGGGATGGGGGCCAACGTCCTGACTTTC.

The V call is TRBV18, the J call TRBJ2-4; D call uncertain. V lost 4 bases to trimming and J lost 0 bases, with 13 bases between them. The CDR3 spans 16 residues. Germline V gene data show CDR1 as KGHSH and CDR2 as LQKENI. CDR3 residues: CASSREVGAAKNIQYF. The CDR3 DNA is TGTGCCAGCTCACGGGAAGTGGGCGCAGCCAAAAACATTCAGTACTTC.

This CDR3 reads CASSLQGGTYEQYF. CDR3 DNA sequence: TGTGCCAGCAGCCTCCAGGGAGGAACCTACGAGCAGTACTTC. The chain employs TRBV5-6 and TRBJ2-7; tentative D call: TRBD2 (6 bases). This CDR3 is 14 amino acids long. Looked up from germline, CDR1 is SGHDT and CDR2 is YYEEEE. Trimming pared 4 bases from V and 2 bases from J, leaving 13 bases between.

As DNA, the CDR3 is TGCAGCGGGAGCGGGGGGGGCTACAATGAGCAGTTCTTC. Translation: CSGSGGGYNEQFF. The genes are TRBV20-1 and TRBJ2-1; 10 bases are a match to TRBD2. Per the germline V gene, CDR1 is DFQATT and CDR2 is SNEGSKA (reference sequence). The CDR3 covers 13 residues.

This clonotype was observed once. V usage is TRBV12-3 or TRBV12-4 and J usage is TRBJ2-1; D is perhaps TRBD1 (6 bases). The DNA end favors TRBJ2-5, so the J call may be wrong. CDR3 length equals 15 residues. In DNA, the CDR3 is TGTGCCAGCAGTACCGACAGGTCCGGCGGGGAGACCCAGTACTTC. Its protein is CASSTDRSGGETQYF.

V and J are TRBV27 and TRBJ2-1; TRBD1 agrees at 8 bases. The J call may be wrong; the DNA end is better matched by TRBJ2-7. CDR3 size: 15 residues. Germline CDR1 MNHEY, CDR2 SMNVEV (reference sequence). DNA of the CDR3: TGTGCCAGCAGTTTATCCTGGACAGGGACCCACGAGCAGTACTTC. It encodes CASSLSWTGTHEQYF.

The V gene is TRBV11-2, the J gene TRBJ1-2, with D unclear. This CDR3 comprises 13 residues. V was trimmed by 5 bases and J by 8 bases, leaving 15 bases between them. Germline V gives CDR1 SGHAT, CDR2 FQNNGV. CDR3 protein: CASSQEDVGGYTF. DNA for the CDR3: TGTGCCAGCAGCCAGGAAGACGTGGGCGGCTACACCTTC.

This clonotype was seen only a few times. This rearrangement joins TRBV10-3 to TRBJ2-5; 7 bases agree with TRBD2. Germline V gene lookup returns CDR1 ENHRY and CDR2 SYGVKD. CDR3 length equals 14 residues. V lost 11 bases, J lost 2 bases, and 11 bases stayed unmatched. CDR3 protein: CAAAAGDLQETQYF. CDR3 nucleotide sequence: TGTGCCGCCGCGGCGGGGGATCTTCAAGAGACCCAGTACTTC.

This clonotype showed up many times. The rearrangement uses TRBV5-1 and TRBJ2-4; D is unclear. The CDR3 loop spans 16 amino acids. The V gene's germline CDR1 is SGHRS and CDR2 YFSETQ. V shed 4 bases and J shed 0 bases, with 14 bases lying between them. CDR3 in amino acids: CASSPAPSLAKNIQYF. CDR3 nucleotide sequence: TGCGCCAGCAGCCCTGCTCCTTCCCTAGCCAAAAACATTCAGTACTTC.

The chain has TRBV11-2 and TRBJ2-7; D gene unclear. V dropped 1 base and J dropped 5 bases, with 9 bases sitting between them. The germline V gene encodes CDR1 SGHAT and CDR2 FQNNGV. The CDR3 has 13 residues. The CDR3 here is CASSLATADEQYF. The CDR3 coding sequence is TGTGCCAGCAGCTTAGCCACCGCGGACGAGCAGTACTTC.

The rearrangement links TRBV5-5 to TRBJ1-4, with D perhaps matching TRBD1 (5 bases). The CDR3 contains 15 residues. Per the germline V gene, CDR1 is SGHKS and CDR2 is YYEKEE (reference sequence). The germline V and J ends were trimmed by 5 bases and 10 bases, with 21 bases remaining between them. The chain's CDR3 is CASSNGADPRVKLFF. The CDR3 nucleotides are TGTGCCAGCAGTAATGGGGCCGATCCGAGGGTAAAACTGTTTTTT.

DNA for the CDR3: TGTGCCAGTTCTCAATATGGCTACACCTTC. Its protein is CASSQYGYTF. The chain carries TRBV19 and TRBJ1-2; D unclear. CDR1 is LNHDA, CDR2 SQIVND, per germline (reference sequence). Trimming stripped 8 bases from V and 5 bases from J, with 6 bases between. This CDR3 is 10 amino acids long.

The rearrangement joins TRBV11-2 to TRBJ2-1; 11 bases are shared with TRBD2. This CDR3 has 14 amino acids. Per germline, CDR1 SGHAT and CDR2 FQNNGV. With V trimmed by 6 bases and J by 7 bases, 5 bases remained unmatched. This CDR3 is CASRRVAGGNEQFF. CDR3 bases: TGTGCCAGCAGGCGGGTAGCGGGGGGGAATGAGCAGTTCTTC.

Only a few counts were recorded for this clonotype. The rearrangement links TRBV2 to TRBJ2-2; no firm D call. From germline, CDR1 is SNHLY and CDR2 FYNNEI. Trimming removed 6 bases at V and 2 bases at J, with 10 bases between. The CDR3 is 14 amino acids. The CDR3 protein is CASRGSLNTGELFF. DNA of the CDR3: TGTGCCAGCAGGGGCAGCCTTAACACCGGGGAGCTGTTTTTT.

This chain links TRBV29-1 with TRBJ2-1, with a tentative D call TRBD1 (6 bases). Trimming stripped 5 bases from V and 4 bases from J, with 15 bases between. Looked up from germline, CDR1 is SQVTM and CDR2 is ANQGSEA. This CDR3 has 14 amino acids. The CDR3 reads CSVHRGRGYNEQFF. CDR3 bases: TGCAGCGTTCATCGGGGCAGGGGTTACAATGAGCAGTTCTTC.

The chain employs TRBV28 and TRBJ1-5; no clear D gene. The germline V and J ends were trimmed by 3 bases and 6 bases, with 15 bases remaining between them. CDR1 MDHEN and CDR2 SYDVKM come from the germline V gene. This CDR3 is 15 amino acids long. The CDR3 reads CASSFETGDRQPQHF. CDR3 sequence (DNA): TGTGCCAGCAGTTTCGAGACGGGAGACCGTCAGCCCCAGCATTTT.

This clonotype was observed a handful of times. The V call is TRBV3-1, the J call TRBJ1-2; perhaps TRBD1 as D (5 bases). This CDR3 is 14 amino acids long. In germline, CDR1 is LGHDT, CDR2 YNNKEL (reference sequence). V was trimmed by 1 base and J by 7 bases, leaving 13 bases between them. The CDR3 spells CASSQGVGERGYTF. The CDR3 bases are TGTGCCAGCAGCCAAGGGGTAGGGGAACGTGGCTACACCTTC.

This clonotype was detected only a few times. V gene TRBV6-5 combines with J gene TRBJ2-3, with 7 bases that match TRBD1. After removal of 2 bases from V and 1 base from J, the junction contained 3 bases not matched to a gene. CDR1 MNHEY and CDR2 SVGAGI come from the germline V gene. The CDR3 runs to 15 residues. CDR3 amino acids: CASSYAGQGTDTQYF. For the CDR3, the DNA is TGTGCCAGCAGTTACGCAGGACAGGGCACAGATACGCAGTATTTT.

This clonotype turned up a few times. DNA for the CDR3: TGTGCCAGCAGCCAGCTACAGGCCAAACGGGAGACCCAGTACTTC. Residues: CASSQLQAKRETQYF. The chain employs TRBV14 and TRBJ2-5; the D gene is possibly TRBD1 (5 bases). Germline V gives CDR1 SGHDN, CDR2 FVKESK. This CDR3 region has 15 residues. V lost 3 bases and J 5 bases, leaving 16 bases between the germline ends. Looking up the rest from reference TRBV14 and TRBJ2-5 gives the full variable domain: EAGVTQFPSHSVIEKGQTVTLRCDPISGHDNLYWYRRVMGKEIKFLLHFVKESKQDESGMPNNRFLAERTGGTYSTLKVQPAELEDSGVYFCASSQLQAKRETQYFGPGTRLLVL.